Listed below are T cell receptor beta chains from one sample, sequenced in a study of blood T cell repertoires in COVID-19. Assay used: immunoSEQ multiplex PCR; TCRdb lists only in-frame clones, some missing. The table has over 95,000 clones, around 89% seen once. The specimen sequenced was peripheral blood. The receptors come from a human donor with acute or convalescent COVID-19. The donor label of this sample is uncertain. Each CDR3 is given with its conserved first and last residue. A D gene is named only where the DNA matches it firmly. Where a row states a size, it is once, few, many or the class of an expanded clone; other rows omit it.

J gene: TRBJ2-7; clone size: .; D gene: .; V gene: TRBV14; CDR3 protein: CASSLDPPSREQYF; CDR3 DNA: TGTGCCAGCAGCCTAGATCCCCCAAGTAGAGAGCAGTACTTC
J gene: TRBJ2-1; clone size: .; D gene: TRBD2; V gene: TRBV7-2; CDR3 protein: CASSLVAGGNYNEQFF; CDR3 DNA: TGTGCCAGCAGCTTAGTGGCGGGAGGCAACTACAATGAGCAGTTCTTC
J gene: TRBJ2-6; clone size: .; D gene: .; V gene: TRBV19; CDR3 protein: CASSIFRGRANVLTF; CDR3 DNA: TGTGCCAGTAGTATCTTCAGGGGTAGGGCCAACGTCCTGACTTTC
J gene: TRBJ2-2; clone size: .; D gene: .; V gene: TRBV7-2; CDR3 protein: CASSLTRANTGELFF; CDR3 DNA: TGTGCCAGCAGCTTAACGCGTGCGAACACCGGGGAGCTGTTTTTT
J gene: TRBJ1-5; clone size: .; D gene: .; V gene: TRBV28; CDR3 protein: CASSLNFGNQPQHF; CDR3 DNA: TGTGCCAGCAGTTTAAATTTCGGGAATCAGCCCCAGCATTTT
J gene: TRBJ1-4; clone size: .; D gene: .; V gene: TRBV12-3/TRBV12-4; CDR3 protein: CASSRLEEKLFF; CDR3 DNA: TGTGCCAGCAGCCGGTTGGAGGAAAAACTGTTTTTT
J gene: TRBJ1-4; clone size: .; D gene: .; V gene: TRBV10-3; CDR3 protein: CAISDDSTGRDEKLFF; CDR3 DNA: TGTGCCATCAGTGACGATTCCACAGGGAGGGATGAAAAACTGTTTTTT
J gene: TRBJ2-7; clone size: .; D gene: TRBD1; V gene: TRBV7-2; CDR3 protein: CASSLGQGFYEQYF; CDR3 DNA: TGTGCCAGCAGCTTGGGACAGGGTTTTTACGAGCAGTACTTC
J gene: TRBJ2-2; clone size: few; D gene: TRBD1; V gene: TRBV18; CDR3 protein: CASSPPTGGNTGELFF; CDR3 DNA: TGTGCCAGCTCACCACCGACAGGGGGTAACACCGGGGAGCTGTTTTTT
J gene: TRBJ1-3; clone size: .; D gene: .; V gene: TRBV4-3; CDR3 protein: CASSQLLGGGNTIYF; CDR3 DNA: TGCGCCAGCAGCCAACTCCTAGGCGGGGGAAACACCATATATTTT
J gene: TRBJ2-5; clone size: .; D gene: TRBD2; V gene: TRBV2; CDR3 protein: CASSEALSGALDQYF; CDR3 DNA: TGTGCCAGCAGTGAAGCACTTAGCGGGGCCCTGGACCAGTACTTC
J gene: TRBJ2-7; clone size: once; D gene: .; V gene: TRBV11-2; CDR3 protein: CASSLAREQYF; CDR3 DNA: TGTGCCAGCAGCTTAGCTAGGGAGCAGTACTTC
J gene: TRBJ2-3; clone size: .; D gene: .; V gene: TRBV4-1; CDR3 protein: CASSPLADYSTDTQYF; CDR3 DNA: TGCGCCAGCAGCCCCCTGGCGGACTATAGCACAGATACGCAGTATTTT
J gene: TRBJ1-2; clone size: .; D gene: .; V gene: TRBV5-1; CDR3 protein: CASSSDSYGYTF; CDR3 DNA: TGCGCCAGCAGCTCGGACAGCTATGGCTACACCTTC
J gene: TRBJ1-5; clone size: .; D gene: .; V gene: TRBV6-2/TRBV6-3; CDR3 protein: CASSYSGSGNQPQHF; CDR3 DNA: TGTGCCAGCAGTTACTCGGGGTCGGGGAATCAGCCCCAGCATTTT
J gene: TRBJ1-1; clone size: once; D gene: .; V gene: TRBV11-2; CDR3 protein: CASSDLKQGEVAEAFF; CDR3 DNA: TGTGCCAGCAGCGACCTAAAACAGGGTGAAGTTGCTGAAGCTTTCTTT
J gene: TRBJ1-5; clone size: .; D gene: TRBD1; V gene: TRBV9; CDR3 protein: CASSVDRDQPQHF; CDR3 DNA: TGTGCCAGCAGCGTGGACAGGGATCAGCCCCAGCATTTT
J gene: TRBJ2-3; clone size: .; D gene: .; V gene: TRBV4-3; CDR3 protein: CASSQSPGSDTQYF; CDR3 DNA: TGCGCCAGCAGCCAAAGTCCCGGGAGTGATACGCAGTATTTT
J gene: TRBJ1-2; clone size: .; D gene: .; V gene: TRBV4-2; CDR3 protein: CASSPNGEEYGYTF; CDR3 DNA: TGTGCCAGCAGCCCGAACGGTGAGGAGTATGGCTACACCTTC
J gene: TRBJ2-1; clone size: .; D gene: TRBD2; V gene: TRBV3-1/TRBV3-2; CDR3 protein: CASSQGTSYNEQFF; CDR3 DNA: TGTGCCAGCAGCCAAGGGACTAGCTACAATGAGCAGTTCTTC
J gene: TRBJ1-6; clone size: .; D gene: .; V gene: TRBV11-2; CDR3 protein: CASSPGPTLSRHF; CDR3 DNA: TGTGCCAGCAGCCCTGGGCCGACCCTCTCCCGCCACTTT
J gene: TRBJ1-5; clone size: .; D gene: .; V gene: TRBV6-5; CDR3 protein: CASSFAGDNQPQHF; CDR3 DNA: TGTGCCAGCAGCTTCGCAGGGGACAATCAGCCCCAGCATTTT
J gene: TRBJ2-7; clone size: .; D gene: .; V gene: TRBV6-1; CDR3 protein: CASSFRTGADEQYF; CDR3 DNA: TGTGCCAGCAGTTTTCGGACTGGCGCGGACGAGCAGTACTTC
J gene: TRBJ1-6; clone size: .; D gene: .; V gene: TRBV6-1; CDR3 protein: CASSVNKGRVASPLHF; CDR3 DNA: TGTGCCAGCAGTGTTAATAAGGGCAGGGTAGCCTCACCCCTCCACTTT
J gene: TRBJ1-1; clone size: once; D gene: .; V gene: TRBV12-3/TRBV12-4; CDR3 protein: CASSFGLWSEAFF; CDR3 DNA: TGTGCCAGCAGTTTTGGACTTTGGAGTGAAGCTTTCTTT
J gene: TRBJ1-6; clone size: .; D gene: .; V gene: TRBV30; CDR3 protein: CAWSAGRNSPLHF; CDR3 DNA: TGTGCCTGGAGTGCAGGCAGGAATTCACCCCTCCACTTT
J gene: TRBJ2-7; clone size: .; D gene: TRBD1; V gene: TRBV9; CDR3 protein: CASSVGQGSPYEQYF; CDR3 DNA: TGTGCCAGCAGCGTAGGACAGGGGTCACCCTACGAGCAGTACTTC
J gene: TRBJ1-5; clone size: once; D gene: TRBD1; V gene: TRBV4-1; CDR3 protein: CASSQIGGLRKNQPQHF; CDR3 DNA: TGCGCCAGCAGCCAAATAGGGGGCCTCCGGAAAAATCAGCCCCAGCATTTT
J gene: TRBJ1-4; clone size: once; D gene: .; V gene: TRBV9; CDR3 protein: CASSVGWSAGEKLFF; CDR3 DNA: TGTGCCAGCAGCGTAGGTTGGAGCGCCGGTGAAAAACTGTTTTTT
J gene: TRBJ1-2; clone size: .; D gene: TRBD1; V gene: TRBV19; CDR3 protein: CASSITGTGYGYTF; CDR3 DNA: TGTGCCAGTAGTATAACCGGGACAGGGTATGGCTACACCTTC
J gene: TRBJ2-1; clone size: .; D gene: .; V gene: TRBV7-9; CDR3 protein: CASSIRAVGGEQFF; CDR3 DNA: TGTGCCAGCAGCATTAGGGCGGTAGGCGGGGAGCAGTTCTTC
J gene: TRBJ1-1; clone size: .; D gene: TRBD1; V gene: TRBV14; CDR3 protein: CASSYDRGNTEAFF; CDR3 DNA: TGTGCCAGCAGCTATGACAGGGGGAACACTGAAGCTTTCTTT
J gene: TRBJ1-1; clone size: .; D gene: TRBD1; V gene: TRBV18; CDR3 protein: CASSPGQSHNTEAFF; CDR3 DNA: TGTGCCAGCTCACCGGGACAGTCTCATAACACTGAAGCTTTCTTT
J gene: TRBJ2-2; clone size: .; D gene: TRBD1; V gene: TRBV7-2; CDR3 protein: CASSSSGTGYPGELFF; CDR3 DNA: TGTGCCAGCAGTTCCTCCGGGACAGGGTATCCCGGGGAGCTGTTTTTT
J gene: TRBJ2-3; clone size: .; D gene: TRBD1; V gene: TRBV19; CDR3 protein: CASSPRDRGTDTQYF; CDR3 DNA: TGTGCCAGTAGTCCTAGGGACAGGGGTACAGATACGCAGTATTTT
J gene: TRBJ2-3; clone size: .; D gene: TRBD1; V gene: TRBV28; CDR3 protein: CASRGTGGTDTQYF; CDR3 DNA: TGTGCCAGCAGGGGGACAGGAGGGACAGATACGCAGTATTTT
J gene: TRBJ2-4; clone size: .; D gene: .; V gene: TRBV7-3; CDR3 protein: CASSNDPGGKNIQYF; CDR3 DNA: TGTGCCAGCAGCAATGATCCAGGGGGGAAAAACATTCAGTACTTC